A single sample gave rise to the 30 T cell receptor beta chains below, sequenced in a study of read filtering for tumor transcriptome and immune sequencing. The library was built from 400 to 500 ng RNA with molecular barcoded adaptors for alpha/delta and beta/gamma chains. TCRdb recomputed calls from the reads with MiXCR, one row per CDR3 protein. This sample carries tens of thousands of distinct CDR3 sequences, approximately 14% of them seen once, and the ten largest clones take approximately 47%. Material for sequencing was a population of CD138-negative cells sorted from bone marrow. The receptors shown here come from a donor at least 40 years old with multiple myeloma.

This clonotype came up many times. V is TRBV7-2 and J is TRBJ1-1; D is ambiguous. Germline V CDR1 and CDR2: SGHTA, FQGNSA. V was pared by 5 bases and J by 0 bases, with 16 bases between. The CDR3 has 16 residues. This CDR3 reads CASSPGVGIVNTEAFF. CDR3 DNA: TGTGCCAGCAGCCCAGGAGTGGGGATTGTGAACACTGAAGCTTTCTTT.

The rearrangement uses TRBV10-3 and TRBJ2-3, with TRBD1 as a possible D gene (6 bases). The CDR3 length is 12 residues. V shed 11 bases and J shed 1 base, with 10 bases lying between them. Germline CDR1 is ENHRY and CDR2 is SYGVKD. CDR3 sequence reads: CAARTGTDTQYF. The CDR3 DNA sequence: TGTGCCGCCAGGACAGGCACAGATACGCAGTATTTT.

This clonotype was observed many times. The CDR3 nucleotides read TGTGCCAGCAGCTTAGGGGCGTCCGGCAATGAGCAGTTCTTC. It specifies CASSLGASGNEQFF. The J gene is TRBJ2-1, the V gene TRBV7-2, with D uncertain. The CDR3 runs to 14 residues. Trimming stripped 1 base from V and 6 bases from J, with 10 bases between. In germline, CDR1 is SGHTA, CDR2 FQGNSA. Complete variable domain (other parts from reference TRBV7-2 and TRBJ2-1): GAGVSQSPSNKVTEKGKDVELRCDPISGHTALYWYRQSLGQGLEFLIYFQGNSAPDKSGLPSDRFSAERTGGSVSTLTIQRTQQEDSAVYLCASSLGASGNEQFFGPGTRLTVL.

This clonotype was counted ten times or more. The J gene is TRBJ1-1, the V gene TRBV20-1; 11 positions agree with TRBD1. J lost 8 bases, V lost 6 bases, and 8 bases had no gene match. The CDR3 has 13 amino acids. Germline V gives CDR1 DFQATT, CDR2 SNEGSKA (reference sequence). The CDR3 DNA follows: TGCAGTGCCCCTGGACAGGGGGCGGGAGAAGCTTTCTTT. Translated, it gives CSAPGQGAGEAFF.

This clonotype was detected many times. This chain connects TRBV28 to TRBJ2-7; no firm D call. This CDR3 has 14 amino acids. V dropped 1 base and J dropped 1 base, with 8 bases sitting between them. From germline, CDR1 is MDHEN and CDR2 SYDVKM. This CDR3 is CASSLSQASYEQYF. The CDR3 region has the DNA TGTGCCAGCAGTTTATCGCAGGCATCCTACGAGCAGTACTTC.

Points on this clonotype: One end of the junction is discordant with germline, which a read error may explain. J is TRBJ2-2 and V is TRBV11-2; 10 bases align to TRBD2. The CDR3 loop spans 19 amino acids. Germline V gene sequence: CDR1 SGHAT, CDR2 FQNNGV. For the CDR3, the DNA is TGTGCCAGCGGCTTACCCCTTAAGACTAGCGGGTATGACACCGGGGAGCTGTCTTTT. This encodes CASGLPLKTSGYDTGELSF.

This clonotype was counted ten times or more. The rearrangement uses TRBV28 and TRBJ2-7; D gene uncertain. V dropped 6 bases and J dropped 2 bases, with 14 bases sitting between them. CDR3 length equals 14 residues. Germline V gene data show CDR1 as MDHEN and CDR2 as SYDVKM. DNA of the CDR3: TGTGCCAGCAGCCGTACAGCCCCCCCCTACGAGCAGTACTTC. It codes for CASSRTAPPYEQYF.

This clonotype was found many times. The chain couples TRBV6-2 or TRBV6-3 to TRBJ2-4; no clear D. In germline, CDR1 is MNHEY, CDR2 SVGEGT. With 6 bases removed from V and 0 bases from J, the gap between germline ends came to 18 bases. This CDR3 has 17 amino acids. This chain's CDR3 is CASSPRTDPLAKNIQYF. As DNA, the CDR3 is TGTGCCAGCAGCCCCCGGACGGATCCTCTAGCCAAAAACATTCAGTACTTC.

V gene TRBV5-1 combines with J gene TRBJ1-1; a possible D gene is TRBD1 (6 bases). The CDR3 sequence is 15 residues long. The V and J ends lost 1 base and 1 base respectively, with 11 bases between them. Germline lookup yields CDR1 SGHRS and CDR2 YFSETQ. DNA of the CDR3: TGCGCCAGCAGCTTGAATACAGGGCAGAACACTGAAGCTTTCTTT. It codes for CASSLNTGQNTEAFF. The entire variable domain, with the rest obtained from reference TRBV5-1 and TRBJ1-1, is as follows: KAGVTQTPRYLIKTRGQQVTLSCSPISGHRSVSWYQQTPGQGLQFLFEYFSETQRNKGNFPGRFSGRQFSNSRSEMNVSTLELGDSALYLCASSLNTGQNTEAFFGQGTRLTVV.

On this clonotype: A read error may explain this, as a much larger clone is one base away. V gene TRBV29-1 combines with J gene TRBJ1-1, with D perhaps TRBD1 (5 bases). This CDR3 region has 11 residues. Germline V lookup: CDR1 SQVTM, CDR2 ANQGSEA. Here the CDR3 DNA reads TGCGGCTCCGAGGCAGGGACTGAAGCTTTCTTT. As protein: CGSEAGTEAFF.

This clonotype has a count of ten or more. The J gene is TRBJ2-3, the V gene TRBV12-5; D gene ambiguous. Trimming left V 6 bases short and J 4 bases short, with 5 bases between. CDR3 length equals 11 residues. Germline V CDR1 and CDR2: LGHNT, FRNRAP. The CDR3 spells CASGESDTQYF. As DNA, the CDR3 is TGTGCTAGTGGGGAGTCAGATACGCAGTATTTT.

In its sample, this clonotype was seen a few times. Sequence at one end of the junction differs from germline and may be a read error. V and J are TRBV14 and TRBJ2-2, with 8 bases lining up with TRBD1. In germline, CDR1 is SGHDN, CDR2 FVKESK. This CDR3 contains 16 residues. This chain's CDR3 is CASSQKDRARTGEPFF. The CDR3, as DNA: TGTGCCAGCAGCCAAAAGGACAGGGCCCGGACCGGGGAGCCGTTTTTT.

This clonotype has a count of ten or more. The chain couples TRBV12-3 or TRBV12-4 to TRBJ1-2; D remains unclear. Trimming pared 5 bases from V and 1 base from J, leaving 11 bases between. This CDR3 region has 14 residues. The CDR3 loop is CASSLSANNYGYTF. The CDR3 region has the DNA TGTGCCAGCAGTCTCAGCGCGAATAACTATGGCTACACCTTC.

This clonotype was found many times. The chain links TRBV12-3 or TRBV12-4 to TRBJ2-7, with a tentative D call TRBD1 (5 bases). Trimming pared 6 bases from V and 2 bases from J, leaving 11 bases between. The CDR3 contains 13 residues. The CDR3 here is CASSLAGTYEQYF. DNA of the CDR3: TGTGCCAGCAGCTTGGCAGGGACCTACGAGCAGTACTTC.

This clonotype came up many times. The gene calls are TRBV27 and TRBJ1-1; D is perhaps TRBD1 (6 bases). In germline, CDR1 is MNHEY, CDR2 SMNVEV (reference sequence). The CDR3 spans 15 residues. Trimming removed 8 bases at V and 0 bases at J, with 16 bases between. The CDR3 protein is CASATSRGLNTEAFF. CDR3 coding DNA: TGTGCCAGCGCGACGTCCAGGGGATTGAACACTGAAGCTTTCTTT.

This clonotype appeared many times. This rearrangement joins TRBV9 to TRBJ2-6, with 8 bases lining up with TRBD1. V lost 0 bases to trimming and J lost 14 bases; unmatched junction nucleotides: 10. Germline V gene sequence: CDR1 SGDLS, CDR2 YYNGEE. The CDR3 covers 15 residues. CDR3 region: CASSVGPQGANLLTF. CDR3 DNA: TGTGCCAGCAGCGTAGGTCCCCAGGGGGCAAATCTCCTGACTTTC.

This chain links TRBV4-2 with TRBJ1-5, with D tentatively TRBD1 (5 bases). CDR3 length: 16 residues. CDR1 LGHNA and CDR2 YNFKEQ come from the germline V gene. V lost 3 bases and J 6 bases, leaving 18 bases between the germline ends. In DNA, the CDR3 is TGTGCCAGCAGCCAGGGGGGAAGTGCGTTCCGTCAGCCCCAGCATTTT. Amino acid sequence: CASSQGGSAFRQPQHF.

The V and J genes are TRBV7-2 and TRBJ1-4; possibly TRBD1 for D (5 bases). The germline V and J ends were trimmed by 0 bases and 0 bases, with 8 bases remaining between them. This CDR3 region has 16 residues. Per the germline V gene, CDR1 is SGHTA and CDR2 is FQGNSA. In DNA form, the CDR3 reads TGTGCCAGCAGCTTAGCGACGGGGGCAACTAATGAAAAACTGTTTTTT. Translating gives CASSLATGATNEKLFF.

With respect to this clonotype: Being one base from a much bigger clone, this may be a read error. The chain carries TRBV28 and TRBJ2-6; the D is unclear. Germline-derived CDR1 and CDR2 are MDHEN and SYDVKM. This CDR3 region has 16 residues. Trimming cost V 5 bases and J 2 bases, with 13 bases left between them. The DNA of the CDR3 is TGTGCCAGCAGTGCTAGACCCGGCACTGGGGCCAACGTCCTGACTTTC. Protein: CASSARPGTGANVLTF. Variable domain in full (rest from reference TRBV28 and TRBJ2-6): DVKVTQSSRYLVKRTGEKVFLECVQDMDHENMFWYRQDPGLGLRLIYFSYDVKMKEKGDIPEGYSVSREKKERFSLILESASTNQTSMYLCASSARPGTGANVLTFGAGSRLTVL.

This clonotype was counted between two and nine times. This could be a read error, since a much larger clone is one nucleotide away. The rearrangement joins TRBV10-3 to TRBJ1-6; TRBD1 matches 9 bases. Per the germline V gene, CDR1 is ENHRY and CDR2 is SYGVKD. The CDR3 has 15 amino acids. Here the CDR3 reads CAISDPGTGLREALF. The CDR3 coding sequence is TGTGCCATCAGTGATCCGGGGACAGGGCTCCGTGAAGCTCTCTTT.

In its sample, this clonotype was seen many times. Written as DNA, the CDR3 is TGTGCCAGCAGTTCCCGTGGACTAGCGGGACCCTACAATGAGCAGTTCTTC. Translation gives CASSSRGLAGPYNEQFF. The rearrangement links TRBV27 to TRBJ2-1; the match to TRBD2 covers 12 bases. This CDR3 region has 17 residues. With 4 bases clipped from V and 2 bases from J, the junction kept 6 bases outside the gene matches. The germline CDR1 and CDR2 sequences are MNHEY and SMNVEV (reference sequence).

This clonotype was counted between two and nine times. The junction does not match germline at one end; this may be a read error. This chain uses TRBV2 with TRBJ2-1; 9 bases line up with TRBD2. The V gene's germline CDR1 is SNHLY and CDR2 FYNNEI. The CDR3 sequence is 14 residues long. The CDR3 DNA follows: TGTGCCGGCAGTGATATTAGCGGGAGTGGGGGGCAGTTCTTC. Translated, it gives CAGSDISGSGGQFF. Full variable domain (rest looked up from reference TRBV2 and TRBJ2-1): EPEVTQTPSHQVTQMGQEVILRCVPISNHLYFYWYRQILGQKVEFLVSFYNNEISEKSEIFDDQFSVERPDGSNFTLKIRSTKLEDSAMYFCAGSDISGSGGQFFGPGTRLTVL.

Turning to this clonotype: This may stem from a read error, because a much larger clone lies one nucleotide away. The chain combines TRBV12-3 or TRBV12-4 with TRBJ1-5, with a possible D match to TRBD1 (5 bases). CDR3 size: 16 residues. The CDR3 DNA follows: TGTGCCAGCAGTTTAGTAGGCGACAGCCTAAATCAGCCCCAGCGTTTT. It codes for CASSLVGDSLNQPQRF.

This clonotype was seen only a few times. The rearrangement links TRBV9 to TRBJ2-7; either TRBD1 or TRBD2 may supply D (5 bases each). V dropped 1 base and J dropped 3 bases, with 14 bases sitting between them. The CDR3 covers 15 residues. The germline CDR1 and CDR2 sequences are SGDLS and YYNGEE. The CDR3 loop is CASSVLPGPDYEQYF. In DNA, the CDR3 is TGTGCCAGCAGCGTACTCCCGGGACCAGACTACGAGCAGTACTTC.

At least ten counts were recorded for this clonotype. This chain uses TRBV6-5 with TRBJ2-1; 10 bases line up with TRBD2. Trimming took 6 bases from V and 7 from J; bases not matched to a gene: 9. CDR1 and CDR2 (germline): MNHEY, SVGAGI. The CDR3 extends over 15 amino acids. CDR3 DNA: TGTGCCAGCAGCATAAGCGGGAGGGCCGCGAATGAGCAGTTCTTC. Encoded protein: CASSISGRAANEQFF.

This clonotype came up a few times. A clone one base away is much larger, so this may be a read error. The rearrangement links TRBV7-8 to TRBJ2-3, with 10 bases aligning to TRBD2. The CDR3 has 14 amino acids. The germline gives CDR1 SGHVS, CDR2 FQNEAQ. CDR3 region: CASSSGLAAVEQCF. The DNA of the CDR3 is TGTGCCAGCAGCTCCGGACTAGCGGCGGTTGAGCAGTGTTTT.

This chain links TRBV28 with TRBJ2-1; 7 nucleotides line up with TRBD1. Germline V gene sequence: CDR1 MDHEN, CDR2 SYDVKM. The CDR3 totals 16 residues. The V segment lost 5 bases and the J segment 2 bases; nucleotides outside the gene matches: 9. CDR3 protein: CASSEETGPTYNEQFF. As DNA, the CDR3 is TGTGCCAGCAGTGAGGAGACAGGGCCGACCTACAATGAGCAGTTCTTC.

As for this clonotype: This clone may be a read error of a much larger clone one base away. The V and J genes are TRBV5-1 and TRBJ2-2; D perhaps matches TRBD2 (5 bases). CDR1 is SGHRS and CDR2 is YFSETQ in the germline V gene. The CDR3 has 14 amino acids. Between the trimmed V and J ends, which lost 2 bases and 6 bases, there was a span of 11 bases. The CDR3 nucleotides are TGCGCCAGCAGCTTCGTGGGAGACGCCGGGGAGCTGTTTTTT. Its translation is CASSFVGDAGELFF.

Ten or more counts support this clonotype. The genes are TRBV11-2 and TRBJ2-2, with 10 bases lining up with TRBD1. The ends lost 0 bases at V and 4 bases at J; junction bases unmatched: 11. This CDR3 is built from 19 residues. Looked up from germline, CDR1 is SGHAT and CDR2 is FQNNGV. CDR3 sequence (DNA): TGTGCCAGCAGCTTAGATGGATGGGGGACAGGGGTTATCACCGGGGAGCTGTTTTTT. It translates to CASSLDGWGTGVITGELFF.

About this clonotype: This CDR3 fails to terminate in the conserved phenylalanine or tryptophan, so it likely reflects a read error. The DNA is left out, because the CDR3 cannot be placed on it with certainty; the CDR3 is given as TCRdb lists it. V and J are TRBV12-3 or TRBV12-4 and TRBJ2-5; TRBD1 was called by the table and not checked on the DNA. The CDR3 is 14 residues long, counting both termini. The CDR3: CASTTRTGGFAQDS.